Below, 28 T cell receptor beta chains from the same sample are listed, as sequenced in a study of blood T cell repertoires in COVID-19. Here immunoSEQ multiplex PCR was the method, and the copy in TCRdb shows in-frame clones only, minus some. The sample yields more than 300,000 clones, 70% to 90% seen once. Sequencing was carried out using PBMCs or T cells enriched from blood (not recorded which). These receptors were taken from a woman aged 25 to 39 who had recovered from COVID-19.

The gene calls are TRBV19 and TRBJ1-5, with D perhaps TRBD1 (5 bases). The CDR3 totals 16 residues. V was trimmed by 3 bases and J by 2 bases, leaving 14 bases between them. Germline CDR1 reads LNHDA; CDR2 reads SQIVND (reference sequence). CDR3 DNA sequence: TGTGCCAGTAGTATCTCACAGGCAAGACGCAATCAGCCCCAGCATTTT. As protein: CASSISQARRNQPQHF. The whole variable domain, filled in from reference TRBV19 and TRBJ1-5, reads DGGITQSPKYLFRKEGQNVTLSCEQNLNHDAMYWYRQDPGQGLRLIYYSQIVNDFQKGDIAEGYSVSREKKESFPLTVTSAQKNPTAFYLCASSISQARRNQPQHFGDGTRLSIL.

V usage is TRBV3-1 (or the pseudogene TRBV3-2) and J usage is TRBJ2-3; TRBD2 aligns across 9 bases. CDR1 and CDR2 (germline): LGHDT, YNNKEL (reference sequence). The CDR3 length is 15 residues. The trim removed 5 bases at V and 0 bases at J, leaving 3 bases unmatched. As DNA, the CDR3 is TGTGCCAGCAGCGCCCTAGCGGGGAGCACAGATACGCAGTATTTT. Residues: CASSALAGSTDTQYF.

This clone showed up just once. The chain is built from TRBV25-1 and TRBJ1-2, with TRBD1 as a possible D gene (5 bases). The length of the CDR3 is 18 residues. Germline CDR1 MGHDK, CDR2 SYGVNS. The V and J ends lost 3 bases and 4 bases respectively, with 24 bases between them. The CDR3 loop is CASSESLGHTLLPYGYTF. The CDR3 DNA reads as TGTGCCAGCAGTGAGTCGTTAGGACACACCCTACTACCCTATGGCTACACCTTC.

A remark on this clone: The sample carries other DNA sequences with the same CDR3. This rearrangement joins TRBV9 to TRBJ2-7; no clear D. The V gene lost 0 bases and the J gene lost 1 base, with 8 bases spanning the gap. CDR3 size: 14 residues. Germline V CDR1 and CDR2: SGDLS, YYNGEE. The CDR3 loop reads CASSVGDISYEQYF. In DNA form, the CDR3 reads TGTGCCAGCAGCGTAGGAGACATTTCCTACGAGCAGTACTTC.

The chain couples TRBV6-1 to TRBJ1-5; the D gene is possibly TRBD1 (6 bases). This CDR3 has 15 residues. Germline CDR1 MNHNS, CDR2 SASEGT. Trimming took 0 bases from V and 1 from J, leaving 7 bases between them. CDR3 nucleotides: TGTGCCAGCAGTGAAGCCGGACAGAGCAATCAGCCCCAGCATTTT. Translation gives CASSEAGQSNQPQHF.

This clone was seen more than once but under ten times. The rearrangement uses TRBV5-1 and TRBJ1-2; TRBD1 matches at 8 bases. The CDR3 contains 15 residues. With V trimmed by 0 bases and J by 2 bases, 3 bases remained unmatched. Germline loops: CDR1 SGHRS, CDR2 YFSETQ. CDR3: CASSLVQGANYGYTF. CDR3 DNA: TGCGCCAGCAGCTTGGTGCAGGGGGCAAACTATGGCTACACCTTC.

This chain connects TRBV2 to TRBJ1-6; 7 bases fit TRBD1. V was pared by 4 bases and J by 5 bases, with 2 bases of the junction left unmatched. The CDR3 contains 14 residues. Germline loops: CDR1 SNHLY, CDR2 FYNNEI. CDR3 in amino acids: CASSGGQNNSPLHF. The CDR3 DNA reads as TGTGCCAGCAGTGGGGGACAGAATAATTCACCCCTCCACTTT.

The chain joins TRBV7-2 to TRBJ1-5, with 7 bases aligning to TRBD1. Germline-derived CDR1 and CDR2 are SGHTA and FQGNSA. The CDR3 is made up of 15 amino acids. V lost 5 bases and J lost 5; bases outside the gene matches: 9. The CDR3 nucleotides are TGTGCCAGCAGCGAACAGGGGTTGGTCCATCAGCCCCAGCATTTT. Protein: CASSEQGLVHQPQHF.

V gene TRBV7-8 combines with J gene TRBJ1-2, with 9 bases aligning to TRBD1. The CDR3 extends over 15 amino acids. Germline V lookup: CDR1 SGHVS, CDR2 FQNEAQ. The J segment lost 3 bases and the V segment lost 5 bases, leaving 7 bases of the junction unmatched. Here the CDR3 DNA reads TGTGCCAGCAGCGCGGACAGGGGCCGGGACTATGGCTACACCTTC. Protein sequence: CASSADRGRDYGYTF.

V is TRBV27 and J is TRBJ1-5; 8 bases match TRBD1. Germline V gene sequence: CDR1 MNHEY, CDR2 SMNVEV (reference sequence). J was trimmed by 0 bases and V by 5 bases; bases with no gene match: 9. The CDR3 consists of 17 residues. This CDR3 reads CASSDRDRSDSNQPQHF. The CDR3 DNA sequence: TGTGCCAGCAGTGACCGGGACAGGAGCGATAGCAATCAGCCCCAGCATTTT.

The chain recombines TRBV5-1 with TRBJ1-1; D is undetermined. CDR1 is SGHRS, CDR2 YFSETQ, per germline. Trimming shortened V by 3 bases and J by 8 bases, and 11 bases separated the two germline ends. The length of the CDR3 is 12 residues. The CDR3 here is CASSSGGREAFF. The CDR3 nucleotides read TGCGCCAGCAGCTCAGGAGGGAGGGAAGCTTTCTTT.

The chain couples TRBV29-1 to TRBJ1-2, with unresolved D. Per germline, CDR1 SQVTM and CDR2 ANQGSEA. The V end was cut by 0 bases, the J end by 3 bases, with 14 bases between. The CDR3 is 15 amino acids. This chain's CDR3 is CSVEEGPTGDYGYTF. The CDR3 nucleotides read TGCAGCGTTGAAGAAGGCCCGACCGGGGACTATGGCTACACCTTC.

V usage is TRBV19 and J usage is TRBJ1-2; D call uncertain. Trimming removed 5 bases from V and 6 bases from J, with 13 bases in between. This CDR3 spans 13 amino acids. The germline gives CDR1 LNHDA, CDR2 SQIVND (reference sequence). The CDR3 reads CASSPTYGDGYTF. Written as DNA, the CDR3 is TGTGCCAGTAGTCCCACCTATGGAGATGGCTACACCTTC.

This sequence joins TRBV5-1 and TRBJ1-4; no clear D gene. Germline CDR1 reads SGHRS; CDR2 reads YFSETQ. CDR3 length: 14 amino acids. Trimming stripped 5 bases from V and 0 bases from J, with 8 bases between. CDR3 sequence: CASREGATNEKLFF. In nucleotides, the CDR3 is TGCGCCAGCAGGGAAGGAGCAACTAATGAAAAACTGTTTTTT. The full variable domain, its missing parts supplied by reference TRBV5-1 and TRBJ1-4, is KAGVTQTPRYLIKTRGQQVTLSCSPISGHRSVSWYQQTPGQGLQFLFEYFSETQRNKGNFPGRFSGRQFSNSRSEMNVSTLELGDSALYLCASREGATNEKLFFGSGTQLSVL.

The CDR3 DNA reads as TGTGCCAGCAGTTTTGGACTTGTCGAGCAGTACTTC. It is translated as CASSFGLVEQYF. The gene calls are TRBV28 and TRBJ2-7; TRBD2 is a possible D gene (5 bases). V was trimmed by 3 bases and J by 6 bases, leaving 9 bases between them. The V gene's germline CDR1 is MDHEN and CDR2 SYDVKM. The CDR3 covers 12 residues. Supplemented by reference TRBV28 and TRBJ2-7, the full variable domain reads DVKVTQSSRYLVKRTGEKVFLECVQDMDHENMFWYRQDPGLGLRLIYFSYDVKMKEKGDIPEGYSVSREKKERFSLILESASTNQTSMYLCASSFGLVEQYFGPGTRLTVT.

This clone was detected only a few times. The rearrangement links TRBV10-3 to TRBJ2-2; D may be TRBD2 (6 bases). V lost 2 bases, J lost 2 bases, and 9 bases lay in between. Germline lookup yields CDR1 ENHRY and CDR2 SYGVKD. The CDR3 has 15 residues. The CDR3 sequence: CAISEGTVNTGELFF. CDR3 DNA: TGTGCCATCAGTGAGGGGACTGTTAACACCGGGGAGCTGTTTTTT.

The gene calls are TRBV15 and TRBJ1-1; a weak D match, TRBD1 (5 bases). The CDR3 sequence is 13 residues long. Germline V gene lookup returns CDR1 LNHNV and CDR2 YYDKDF (reference sequence). The V and J ends lost 3 bases and 1 base respectively, with 6 bases between them. The CDR3 protein is CATSRTANTEAFF. CDR3 coding DNA: TGTGCCACCAGCAGGACAGCGAACACTGAAGCTTTCTTT.

The chain uses TRBV19 and TRBJ1-5; no reliable D call. CDR1 is LNHDA, CDR2 SQIVND, per germline (reference sequence). This CDR3 is built from 15 residues. The V gene lost 6 bases and the J gene lost 0 bases, with 12 bases spanning the gap. The CDR3 DNA is TGTGCCAGTAGCCTGAGACTCGATAGCAATCAGCCCCAGCATTTT. Translated: CASSLRLDSNQPQHF.

The chain joins TRBV7-9 to TRBJ1-5; 7 positions match TRBD1. CDR3 length: 16 residues. J lost 3 bases, V lost 0 bases, and 5 bases had no gene match. From germline, CDR1 is SEHNR and CDR2 FQNEAQ (reference sequence). The CDR3, as DNA: TGTGCCAGCAGCTTAGCAGGGGGCACGGTCAATCAGCCCCAGCATTTT. Protein sequence: CASSLAGGTVNQPQHF.

The V call is TRBV5-4, the J call TRBJ1-2; 9 bases match TRBD1. The CDR3 runs to 17 residues. The junction had 11 bases not matched to a gene; V was cut back by 1 base and J by 4 bases. Germline CDR1 reads SGHNT; CDR2 reads YYREEE (reference sequence). CDR3 DNA sequence: TGTGCCAGCAGCTTGTACAGGGGGCGACAAACTTCCTATGGCTACACCTTC. It translates to CASSLYRGRQTSYGYTF.

The CDR3 DNA follows: TGTGCCAGCAGTGAATCCCAGGGCACCTATAATTCACCCCTCCACTTT. The encoded protein is CASSESQGTYNSPLHF. The chain is built from TRBV25-1 and TRBJ1-6; possible D gene TRBD1, 5 bases. The germline V gene encodes CDR1 MGHDK and CDR2 SYGVNS. The germline V and J ends were trimmed by 1 base and 2 bases, with 9 bases remaining between them. This CDR3 spans 16 amino acids.

The V gene is TRBV10-3, the J gene TRBJ1-1; 10 bases match TRBD1. With V trimmed by 10 bases and J by 5 bases, 10 bases remained unmatched. The CDR3 has 14 amino acids. Germline loops: CDR1 ENHRY, CDR2 SYGVKD. The CDR3 protein is CASLSDRGPTEAFF. In DNA form, the CDR3 reads TGTGCCAGCCTCTCCGACAGGGGGCCAACTGAAGCTTTCTTT.

The J gene is TRBJ2-7, the V gene TRBV11-1, with D perhaps TRBD1 (6 bases). CDR1 is SGHAT, CDR2 FQDESV, per germline (reference sequence). CDR3 length equals 12 residues. The CDR3 DNA reads as TGTGCTTCAGGGGACCATGACTACGAGCAGTACTTC. It translates to CASGDHDYEQYF.

The V gene is TRBV2, the J gene TRBJ2-1, with D unclear. This CDR3 comprises 15 residues. V dropped 6 bases and J dropped 8 bases, with 20 bases sitting between them. Germline V gives CDR1 SNHLY, CDR2 FYNNEI. The CDR3 DNA is TGTGCCAGCAGGGCGATAGTGTACAGTGGCCATGAGCAGTTCTTC. Its protein product is CASRAIVYSGHEQFF.

This chain connects TRBV12-3 or TRBV12-4 to TRBJ1-2; 8 bases are a match to TRBD1. This CDR3 is 13 amino acids long. Trimming took 7 bases from V and 4 from J; bases not matched to a gene: 5. This CDR3 is CASTGGSPYGYTF. The DNA for the CDR3 is TGTGCCAGCACAGGGGGCAGTCCCTATGGCTACACCTTC.

V gene TRBV11-1 combines with J gene TRBJ2-4; 8 bases are shared with TRBD1. The CDR3 covers 16 residues. Germline CDR1 SGHAT, CDR2 FQDESV (reference sequence). Trimming cost V 5 bases and J 1 base; bases outside gene matches: 7. CDR3 in amino acids: CASSHTGGSAKNIQYF. The CDR3 nucleotides are TGTGCCAGCAGCCATACAGGGGGGTCCGCCAAAAACATTCAGTACTTC.

This chain connects TRBV5-8 to TRBJ1-5; the D is unclear. Germline V gives CDR1 SGHTS, CDR2 YDEGEE. Trimming removed 4 bases from V and 3 bases from J, with 11 bases in between. CDR3 length: 14 amino acids. For the CDR3, the DNA is TGTGCCAGCAGCCGTGGCAGTTTCAATCAGCCCCAGCATTTT. Its protein is CASSRGSFNQPQHF.

For this clone: Other DNA sequences in this specimen translate into the identical CDR3. V usage is TRBV7-8 and J usage is TRBJ1-6; 7 nucleotides align to TRBD1. Germline loops: CDR1 SGHVS, CDR2 FQNEAQ. The CDR3 extends over 15 amino acids. The J segment lost 7 bases and the V segment lost 5 bases, leaving 8 bases of the junction unmatched. The CDR3 is CASSPRDSENSPLHF. CDR3 DNA: TGTGCCAGCAGCCCACGGGACAGCGAGAATTCACCCCTCCACTTT.